This T cell receptor (beta chain) was obtained from a study of CD8+ T cells in alopecia areata. Study-wide context: Scoring treated patients' severity relied on the percentage of scalp area affected.

Treatment of the sample: oral pan-JAK inhibitor, 5-10 mg twice daily. Sequencing used cDNA as its template, made by extracting RNA and reverse transcribing it. Sequenced by immunoSEQ multiplex PCR; TCRdb stores in-frame clones only, minus some. This sample has about 180,000 clones, with 40% to 65% found just once. The sample here was CD8+ T cells sorted from blood, taken at week 24, from a patient treated with tofacitinib. This receptor was obtained from a human donor with alopecia areata.

CDR3: CASSQIGDEQYF. CDR3 DNA sequence: TGTGCCAGCAGCCAGATAGGGGACGAGCAGTACTTC. The V gene is TRBV7-9, the J gene TRBJ2-7, with D possibly being TRBD1 (5 bases). The CDR3 covers 12 residues. Trimming cost V 5 bases and J 5 bases, with 10 bases left between them. Germline CDR1 is SEHNR and CDR2 is FQNEAQ (reference sequence).